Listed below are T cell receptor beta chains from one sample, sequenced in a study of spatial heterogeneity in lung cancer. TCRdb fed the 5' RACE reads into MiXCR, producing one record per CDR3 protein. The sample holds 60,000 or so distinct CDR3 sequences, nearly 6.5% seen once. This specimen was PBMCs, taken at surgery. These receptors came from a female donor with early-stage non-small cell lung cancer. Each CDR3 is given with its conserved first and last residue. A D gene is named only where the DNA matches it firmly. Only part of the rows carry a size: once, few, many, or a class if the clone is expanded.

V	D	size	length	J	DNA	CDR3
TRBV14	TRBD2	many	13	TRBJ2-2	TGTGCCAGCCGGGACTACCAAACCGGGGAGCTGTTTTTT	CASRDYQTGELFF
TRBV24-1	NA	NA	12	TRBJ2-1	TGTGCCACCAGTGATCCATTGAATGAGCAGTTCTTC	CATSDPLNEQFF
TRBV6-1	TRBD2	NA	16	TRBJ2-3	TGTGCCAGCAGTCCAATAGGACTAGCGGGGCCTAATACGCAGTATTTT	CASSPIGLAGPNTQYF
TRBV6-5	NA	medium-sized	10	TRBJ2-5	TGTGCCAGCGGGCAAGAGACCCAGTACTTC	CASGQETQYF
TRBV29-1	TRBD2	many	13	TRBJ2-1	TGCAGCGCCCATAGCGGGAGTTGGAATGAGCAGTTCTTC	CSAHSGSWNEQFF
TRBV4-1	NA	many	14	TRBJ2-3	TGCGCCAGCAGTCCCTTACCACCAACAGGTACGCAGTATTTT	CASSPLPPTGTQYF
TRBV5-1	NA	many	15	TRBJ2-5	TGCGCCAGCAGCTTGGACGGGGCCGATAGAGAGACCCAGTACTTC	CASSLDGADRETQYF
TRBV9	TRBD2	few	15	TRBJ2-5	TGTGCCAGCAGCGCAAAAGCGGGGGGACAAGAGACCCAGTACTTC	CASSAKAGGQETQYF
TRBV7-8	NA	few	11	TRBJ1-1	TGTGCCAGCAGCTTAGATACTCTGGCTTTCTTT	CASSLDTLAFF
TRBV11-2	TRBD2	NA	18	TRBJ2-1	TGTGCCAGCAGCGTGACTAGCGGGAGATCAGGGTCCTACAATGAGCAGTTCTTC	CASSVTSGRSGSYNEQFF
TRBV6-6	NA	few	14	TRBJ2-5	TGTGCCAGCAGTCAGGGACTCCCTGGGGAGACCCAGTACTTC	CASSQGLPGETQYF
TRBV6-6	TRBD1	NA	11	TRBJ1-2	TGTGCCACCCGACAGGGTTATGGCTACACCTTC	CATRQGYGYTF
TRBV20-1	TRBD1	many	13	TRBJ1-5	TGCAGTGCTGCTACAGGGGGCAATCAGCCCCAGCATTTT	CSAATGGNQPQHF
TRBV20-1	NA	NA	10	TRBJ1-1	TGCAGTGGTGGCAGCACTGAAGCTTTCTTT	CSGGSTEAFF
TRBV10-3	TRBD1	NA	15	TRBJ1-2	TGTGCCATCAAGAGGCCCCCGGGACAGGAGGGTGTCTACACCTTC	CAIKRPPGQEGVYTF
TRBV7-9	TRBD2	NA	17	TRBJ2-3	TGTGCCAGCAGCTCTAGATCCGGGACTACCAGACCAGATACGCAGTATTTT	CASSSRSGTTRPDTQYF
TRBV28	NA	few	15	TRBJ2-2	TGTGCCAGCAGTTTAATCGGGAGCGGCACCGGGGAGCTGTTTTTT	CASSLIGSGTGELFF
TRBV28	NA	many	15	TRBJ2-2	TGTGCCAGCAGTCCTTTAGGGCCGGCCACCGGGGAGCTGTTTTTT	CASSPLGPATGELFF
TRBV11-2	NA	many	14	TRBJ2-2	TGTGCCAGCAGCTTAGGAGGGAAAGCCGGGGAGCTGTTTTTT	CASSLGGKAGELFF
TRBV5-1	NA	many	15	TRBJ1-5	TGCGCCAGCAGCTTGGAACCAACAGGGTATCAGCCCCAGCATTTT	CASSLEPTGYQPQHF
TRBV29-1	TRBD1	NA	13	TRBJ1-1	TGCAGCGGCGAGGGACAGCAGGGGACTGAAGCTTTCTTT	CSGEGQQGTEAFF
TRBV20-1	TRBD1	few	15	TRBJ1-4	TGCAGTGCTAGAGATCTTGGCAGGGGGCGTGAAAAACTGTTTTTT	CSARDLGRGREKLFF
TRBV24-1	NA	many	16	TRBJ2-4	TGTGCCACCAGTGCCCATGGTTACATGGGGGGAAACATTCAGTACTTC	CATSAHGYMGGNIQYF
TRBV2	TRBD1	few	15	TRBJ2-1	TGTGCCAGCAGTTCAGACAGGGGGCCCTACAATGAGCAGTTCTTC	CASSSDRGPYNEQFF
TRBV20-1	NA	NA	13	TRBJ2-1	TGCAGTGCTACGGTAGGATCCTACAATGAGCAGTTCTTC	CSATVGSYNEQFF
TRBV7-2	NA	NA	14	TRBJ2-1	TGTGCCAGCAGCCCTCGGACACCTTCCAATGAGCAGTTCTTC	CASSPRTPSNEQFF
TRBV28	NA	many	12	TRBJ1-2	TGTGCCAGCAGTCTAGCAGAGGGCGGCTACACCTTC	CASSLAEGGYTF
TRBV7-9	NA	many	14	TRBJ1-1	TGTGCCAGCAGCTTAGATCTGGGGAACACTGAAGCTTTCTTT	CASSLDLGNTEAFF
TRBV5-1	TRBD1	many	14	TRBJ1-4	TGCGCCAGCAGCTTACAGGGGGCTCAGGAAAAACTGTTTTTT	CASSLQGAQEKLFF
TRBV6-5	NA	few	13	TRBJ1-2	TGTGCCAGCAGACCCCCTGACAGCTATGGCTACACCTTC	CASRPPDSYGYTF
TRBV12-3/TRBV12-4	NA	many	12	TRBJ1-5	TGTGCCAGCAGTATGAGGAATCAGCCCCAGCATTTT	CASSMRNQPQHF
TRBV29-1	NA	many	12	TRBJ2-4	TGCAGCGTGGTATTAGCCAAAAACATTCAGTACTTC	CSVVLAKNIQYF
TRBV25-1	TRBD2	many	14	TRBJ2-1	TGTGCCAGCAGGAGGCCGGGGGGGAGGGATGAGCAGTTCTTC	CASRRPGGRDEQFF
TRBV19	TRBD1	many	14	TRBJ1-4	TGTGCCAGTAACCCCGGGACAGAGGATGAAAAACTGTTTTTT	CASNPGTEDEKLFF
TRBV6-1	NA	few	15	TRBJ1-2	TGTGCCAGCTCTTTGGATGTATCCCCCAGCTATGGCTACACCTTC	CASSLDVSPSYGYTF
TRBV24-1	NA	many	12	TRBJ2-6	TGTGCCACCAGTTCTGGGGCCAACGTCCTGACTTTC	CATSSGANVLTF
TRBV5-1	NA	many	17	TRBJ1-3	TGCGCCAGCAGCTTGATTCTTGGTCGGGACTCTGGAAACACCATATATTTT	CASSLILGRDSGNTIYF
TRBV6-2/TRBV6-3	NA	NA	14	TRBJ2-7	TGTGCCAGCAGCACCATTCTCCACGGGGCCGAGCAGTACTTC	CASSTILHGAEQYF
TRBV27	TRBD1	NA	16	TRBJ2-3	TGTGCCAGCAGTCCAAACGGACAGGTGAGCACAGATACGCAGTATTTT	CASSPNGQVSTDTQYF
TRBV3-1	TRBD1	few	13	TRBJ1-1	TGTGCCAGCAGCCAAGTGGGGACAGATGAAGCTTTCTTT	CASSQVGTDEAFF
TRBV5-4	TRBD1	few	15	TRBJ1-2	TGTGCCAGCAGCTTGCCGGGACAGACATCCTATGGCTACACCTTC	CASSLPGQTSYGYTF
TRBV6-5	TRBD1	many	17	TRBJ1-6	TGTGCCAGCAGTTACCCGGACAGGGGGGACTTTAATTCACCCCTCCACTTT	CASSYPDRGDFNSPLHF
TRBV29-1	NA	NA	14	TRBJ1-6	TGCAGCGTTGCCCCCGGCGGGGCGAATTCACCCCTCCACTTT	CSVAPGGANSPLHF
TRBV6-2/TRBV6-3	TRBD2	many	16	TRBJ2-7	TGTGCCAGCAGTTACTCTAGCGGGAGAGTGACCTACGAGCAGTACTTC	CASSYSSGRVTYEQYF
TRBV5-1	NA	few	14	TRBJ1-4	TGCGCCAGCAGCTGGGATGGGACATCTGAAAAACTGTTTTTT	CASSWDGTSEKLFF
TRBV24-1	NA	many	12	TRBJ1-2	TGTGCCACCAGTGATTTAAGGAGCGTCTACACCTTC	CATSDLRSVYTF
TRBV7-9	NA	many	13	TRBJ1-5	TGTGCCAGCAGCTCCGGTGTTTGGCAGCCCCAGCATTTT	CASSSGVWQPQHF
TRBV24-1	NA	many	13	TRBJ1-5	TGTGCCACCTCCTCCGGCGGGGATGTGACCCAGCATTTT	CATSSGGDVTQHF
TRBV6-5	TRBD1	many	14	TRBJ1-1	TGTGCCAGCAGTTACTCTGGGACAGCCACTGAAGCTTTCTTT	CASSYSGTATEAFF
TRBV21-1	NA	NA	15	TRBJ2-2	TGTGCCAGCAGATCTAAGGGAGGGTTCACCGGGGAGCTGTTTTTT	CASRSKGGFTGELFF
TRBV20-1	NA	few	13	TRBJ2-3	TGCAGTGCTTCCGGAGGAGATGGAAATACGCAGTATTTT	CSASGGDGNTQYF
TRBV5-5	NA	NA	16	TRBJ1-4	TGTGCCAGCAGCTTGAGTCGCCAGGCCGGGGATGAAAAACTGTTTTTT	CASSLSRQAGDEKLFF